The T cell receptor beta chain described here comes from a study of shared clonotypes between healthy human individuals (dated by TCRdb to 2019 to 2021). At the level of the whole study: A couple of women and a few men aged 18 to 49 years were included in the cohort. Leukapheresis yielded between about 0.85 and 9.5 billion PBMCs per donor. Blood TCR repertoires of five healthy adults were deeply sequenced to estimate repertoire size and the extent of clonotype sharing between individuals. Different laboratories and diverse techniques were used to prepare libraries and sequence TCR repertoires, to increase sequencing depth and limit assay-specific biases. For each donor, CD4 naive and CD4 memory were each given three plates, CD8 naive was given two plates, and CD8 memory was given one plate. General study outcomes and caveats: When several donors were compared, the shared fraction of clonotypes was 5% to 6.5% for naive CD4, 3.5% to 4% for naive CD8, about 2.5% for memory CD4, and 0.35% to 0.4% for memory CD8. Sampling was restricted to blood, and TCR repertoires in tissues likely differ from the TCR repertoires found in blood. Naive subsets generally had larger estimated clonotype richness than memory subsets. Pairwise subsampling led to the expectation that sequencing depth would affect the degree of clonotype sharing among donors. Even with the large sequencing depth, rarefaction of the sorted-subset datasets indicated that sequencing was incomplete. Because the study included only a small number of donors, the genetic and exposure-history diversity represented was limited. Higher generation probabilities were observed for clonotypes shared by all four sorted-subset donors than for non-shared clonotypes.

The donors were healthy, HIV-negative adults who had no recently reported acute infections or vaccinations. Every donor was a Caucasian adult residing in Nashville, Tennessee, USA. CD4+ T cells were enriched by magnetic negative selection, after which naive cells were positively selected on CD45RA and the negative fraction was taken as the memory subset. Blood was obtained by leukapheresis, after which PBMCs were separated by Ficoll-Histopaque density gradient centrifugation and cryopreserved in liquid nitrogen vapor phase. Purity and quantity of every magnetically sorted T cell population were checked by analytical flow cytometry. Each sorted fraction had its genomic DNA isolated and then quantified by UV absorbance on a Nanodrop 2000c. CDR1 LGHNA and CDR2 YSLEER are derived from the germline V gene. From its cysteine to its phenylalanine, the CDR3 spans 13 amino acids. Just CDR3 DNA is preserved here, 39 bases in frame from base 1. V sheds 0 bases and J sheds 4 bases, leaving 6 bases between their ends.

For this clone: This receptor's antigen is unknown. The record has no base qualities; no much larger clone is one base away. This same CDR3 is encoded by further DNA sequences in the sample.

TCR CDR3 regions were amplified from genomic DNA by multiplex PCR using the deep immunoSEQ assay. Extracted genomic DNA from each cell subset was distributed evenly across all wells of several immunoSEQ 96-well plates, and each plate was treated as a replicate. For sorted subsets, 150 to 250 ng of genomic DNA, equivalent to 25,000 to 35,000 T cell genomes, went into each replicate PCR. Purified libraries were quantified with a Qubit 3.0 fluorometer, sized on a Bioanalyzer 2100, and re-quantified with the KAPA Library Quantification kit. Every immunoSEQ 96-well plate was sequenced on a separate single-read 150-cycle Illumina NextSeq 550 flow cell. From the authors' description of their analysis: Because the immunoSEQ output held only junctional sequences and lacked quality scores, the filtering could not match the filtering applied to full-length reads. To assign V/J genes and CDR3, sequences were annotated using PyIR, a Python wrapper for IgBLAST v1.9, with IMGT germline references. Reads were removed for weak V/J assignments (E-value above 1e-6), missing CDR3, stop codons, out-of-frame junctions, or ambiguous translated residues. A V3J clonotype was defined by an identical inferred V gene, J gene, and CDR3 amino acid sequence. Percentage overlap between repertoires was calculated by dividing the number of shared unique clonotypes by the size of the smaller repertoire. Richness of each repertoire was evaluated using RTK rarefaction, the Chao1 estimator, and Recon v2.1 estimates of unobserved clonotypes. For all TCRbeta clonotypes obtained by the gDNA method from a few donors, generation probabilities were computed with OLGA. TCRdb limited this immuneACCESS table to in-frame rearrangements with V and J called. A share of clones is missing; checked studies link under half to unresolved V genes, and the rest is unexplained. D and trimming were read from the DNA, whereas the V and J calls and clone size are those reported in that table. For this sample the table gives millions of clones, of which 90% to 95% were detected only once. Clones ranked in the top ten supply approximately 0.13% of the sample.

Sequencing was performed on naive CD4+ T cells sorted from blood. The intended sense of this specimen's cell subset or site label: CD45RA+ positively selected. The clonotype was recovered from a young man in good health. This receptor chain uses TRBV4-3 and TRBJ1-2; no D gene is confidently identified. The CDR3 protein is CASSQDRGYGYTF. Here is the DNA: TGCGCCAGCAGCCAAGATCGCGGCTATGGCTACACCTTC.